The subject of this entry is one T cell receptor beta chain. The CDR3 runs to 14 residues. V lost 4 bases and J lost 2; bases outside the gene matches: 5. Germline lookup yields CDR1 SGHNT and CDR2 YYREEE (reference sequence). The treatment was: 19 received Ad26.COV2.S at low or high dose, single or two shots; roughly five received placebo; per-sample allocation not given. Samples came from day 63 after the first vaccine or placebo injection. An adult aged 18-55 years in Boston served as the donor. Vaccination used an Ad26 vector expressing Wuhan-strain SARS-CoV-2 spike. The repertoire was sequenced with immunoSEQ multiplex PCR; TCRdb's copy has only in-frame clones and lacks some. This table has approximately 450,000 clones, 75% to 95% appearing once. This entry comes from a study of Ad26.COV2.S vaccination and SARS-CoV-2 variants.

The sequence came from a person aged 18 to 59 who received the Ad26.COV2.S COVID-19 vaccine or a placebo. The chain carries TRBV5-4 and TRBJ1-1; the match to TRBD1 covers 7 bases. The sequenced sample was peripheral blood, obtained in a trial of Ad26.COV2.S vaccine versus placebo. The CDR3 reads CASSGRQGNTEAFF. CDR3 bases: TGTGCCAGCAGCGGAAGACAGGGTAACACTGAAGCTTTCTTT.